The 10 T cell receptor beta chains below come from one sample, sequenced in a study of early T cells in non-severe SARS-CoV-2 infection. TCRdb fed the 5' RACE reads into MiXCR, producing one record per CDR3 protein. In the table there are around 98,000 distinct CDR3 sequences, more than 9.5% of which are singletons. The specimen sequenced was whole blood. These receptors were collected from an adult who was a healthcare worker with PCR-confirmed SARS-CoV-2 infection or an uninfected control (not recorded which).

This clonotype has ten or more counts. The rearrangement joins TRBV20-1 to TRBJ2-7; unclear D gene. V lost 3 bases to trimming and J lost 2 bases, with 11 bases between them. CDR1 and CDR2 (germline): DFQATT, SNEGSKA (reference sequence). The CDR3 contains 13 residues. CDR3 DNA: TGCAGTGCTAGTGAGGCGCGGACCTACGAGCAGTACTTC. It yields the protein CSASEARTYEQYF.

This clonotype has ten or more counts. The chain joins TRBV5-1 to TRBJ2-5, with 12 bases aligning to TRBD1. V was pared by 8 bases and J by 5 bases, with 13 bases of the junction left unmatched. CDR1 and CDR2 (germline): SGHRS, YFSETQ. CDR3 size: 16 residues. DNA of the CDR3: TGCGCCAGTGGACTAACCGGGACAGGGGGCCGGGAGACCCAGTACTTC. Encoded protein: CASGLTGTGGRETQYF. Combining the CDR3 with reference TRBV5-1 and TRBJ2-5 gives the whole variable domain KAGVTQTPRYLIKTRGQQVTLSCSPISGHRSVSWYQQTPGQGLQFLFEYFSETQRNKGNFPGRFSGRQFSNSRSEMNVSTLELGDSALYLCASGLTGTGGRETQYFGPGTRLLVL.

V is TRBV18 and J is TRBJ2-1, with 11 bases fitting TRBD1. Germline CDR1 KGHSH, CDR2 LQKENI. The ends lost 3 bases at V and 0 bases at J; junction bases unmatched: 4. This CDR3 has 17 amino acids. CDR3 sequence: CASSPGQGASSYNEQFF. CDR3 nucleotide sequence: TGTGCCAGCTCACCTGGACAGGGGGCCAGCTCCTACAATGAGCAGTTCTTC. The complete variable domain, with remaining parts taken from reference TRBV18 and TRBJ2-1, reads NAGVMQNPRHLVRRRGQEARLRCSPMKGHSHVYWYRQLPEEGLKFMVYLQKENIIDESGMPKERFSAEFPKEGPSILRIQQVVRGDSAAYFCASSPGQGASSYNEQFFGPGTRLTVL.

This clonotype has a count of ten or more. V usage is TRBV11-2 and J usage is TRBJ2-3; TRBD2 agrees at 7 bases. This CDR3 region has 15 residues. The V segment lost 8 bases and the J segment 0 bases; nucleotides outside the gene matches: 8. Germline V gene lookup returns CDR1 SGHAT and CDR2 FQNNGV. The CDR3 nucleotides are TGTGCCAGCGGAAGGAGCGGGACGAGCACAGATACGCAGTATTTT. Translated: CASGRSGTSTDTQYF. The full variable domain, its missing parts supplied by reference TRBV11-2 and TRBJ2-3, is EAGVAQSPRYKIIEKRQSVAFWCNPISGHATLYWYQQILGQGPKLLIQFQNNGVVDDSQLPKDRFSAERLKGVDSTLKIQPAKLEDSAVYLCASGRSGTSTDTQYFGPGTRLTVL.

This clonotype was counted only a few times. The chain employs TRBV20-1 and TRBJ2-1, with D hard to call. Trimming cost V 3 bases and J 6 bases, with 15 bases left between them. The CDR3 spans 14 residues. Germline CDR1 is DFQATT and CDR2 is SNEGSKA (reference sequence). CDR3 loop: CSASILERTNEQFF. CDR3 bases: TGCAGTGCTAGTATCCTAGAAAGAACCAATGAGCAGTTCTTC.

The genes are TRBV2 and TRBJ2-5; perhaps TRBD2 as D (5 bases). The ends were cut back, 6 bases at V and 3 bases at J, with 8 bases in the middle. Germline CDR1 SNHLY, CDR2 FYNNEI. The CDR3 consists of 12 residues. Here the CDR3 reads CASSAREETQYF. The DNA for the CDR3 is TGTGCCAGCAGCGCGAGGGAAGAGACCCAGTACTTC.

This clonotype has just a few counts. The rearrangement uses TRBV3-1 and TRBJ1-1; D perhaps matches TRBD1 (6 bases). The CDR3 spans 15 residues. Trimming pared 1 base from V and 0 bases from J, leaving 9 bases between. The V gene's germline CDR1 is LGHDT and CDR2 YNNKEL (reference sequence). CDR3 DNA: TGTGCCAGCAGCCAAGGGACAGCCTTGAACACTGAAGCTTTCTTT. It yields the protein CASSQGTALNTEAFF.

This clonotype was detected many times. This chain uses TRBV9 with TRBJ2-2, with unresolved D. Trimming cost V 4 bases and J 5 bases, with 6 bases left between them. Germline V CDR1 and CDR2: SGDLS, YYNGEE. CDR3 size: 12 residues. CDR3 sequence (DNA): TGTGCCAGCAGCATCGGAACCGGGGAGCTGTTTTTT. Translated: CASSIGTGELFF.

This clonotype was detected many times. The V and J genes are TRBV29-1 and TRBJ2-7; 7 positions match TRBD1. V shed 5 bases, J shed 1 base, and the junction held 8 bases outside the gene matches. Germline-derived CDR1 and CDR2 are SQVTM and ANQGSEA. The CDR3 is 14 amino acids. CDR3 loop: CSVHRDRASYEQYF. DNA for the CDR3: TGCAGCGTTCACCGAGACAGGGCGTCCTACGAGCAGTACTTC.

The chain joins TRBV30 to TRBJ2-5; D ambiguous. Per germline, CDR1 GTSNPN and CDR2 SVGIG (reference sequence). The CDR3 totals 10 residues. The V and J ends lost 2 bases and 4 bases respectively, with 2 bases between them. CDR3 protein: CAWSIETQYF. The CDR3, as DNA: TGTGCCTGGAGTATAGAGACCCAGTACTTC. The full variable domain, completed using reference TRBV30 and TRBJ2-5, is SQTIHQWPATLVQPVGSPLSLECTVEGTSNPNLYWYRQAAGRGLQLLFYSVGIGQISSEVPQNLSASRPQDRQFILSSKKLLLSDSGFYLCAWSIETQYFGPGTRLLVL.